This entry concerns a single TCR beta chain. Its antigen is still unknown. Qualities for individual bases were not recorded, and no much larger clone is one base off. The sample comes from a study of cytomegalovirus exposure and HLA in healthy donors (dated by TCRdb to the late 2010s). Regarding the research as a whole: According to an earlier analysis of 450 to 650 of the donors, about 179 million T cells yielded 90 million to 130 million unique TCR beta sequences and about 300 Gb of sequence data. About 300 gigabases of sequencing data and around 80 million unique TCR sequences made up an early release that covered 500 to 700 HLA-typed donors. Of the approximately 400 genotyped donors, roughly 80% fell in the genetic ancestry cluster associated with self-reported Caucasian donors. The study aimed to test whether signatures of past pathogen exposure could be identified by cataloging public T cell receptors. Using immunosequencing, the study profiled T cell repertoires from about 610 subjects and related those repertoires to cytomegalovirus serostatus. Along with the roughly 670-subject first cohort, a separate validation cohort of over 90 different subjects was used. High-throughput TCR immunosequencing, statistical association of individual TCRs with disease status, and machine learning were combined to predict cytomegalovirus infection status. A later analysis re-analyzed previously published TCR beta repertoires from 600 to 850 donors and added high-resolution HLA genotyping to study TCR occurrence patterns. In the later analysis, no new phenotypic data were used to find candidate immune exposures; instead, reliance was placed on TCR beta sequences and their occurrence across donors. An earlier analysis of several hundred of the donors used high-throughput TCR beta sequencing to judge whether each TCR beta V gene segment behaved as functional or pseudogenic. Alongside the repertoire data, information on donor age, sex, ethnicity and CMV serostatus was compiled. Genome-wide SNP genotypes for about 60% of the roughly 700 donors were used in a later genetic analysis, which treated that subset as a discovery cohort. Every repertoire in the discovery cohort had been generated on one and the same sequencing platform. Class I and class II HLA loci were covered by the typing at four-digit resolution. The number of typed donors differed by locus: roughly 629-640 for A, B, C, DRB1 and DQB1; 500 to 550 for DQA1; 606 for DPA1; and some 450 for DPB1. Five DR-DQ haplotypes were handled as single units for association and clustering, since linkage in the cohort was strong. Among around 400 genotyped donors of the cohort, an average of around 240,000 unique TCR beta nucleotide sequences were sequenced per donor, about a sixth of them non-productive. The study at large found these results: In both the original and validation cohorts, the classifier was reported to diagnose cytomegalovirus status with high specificity and sensitivity. Compared with equally common non-associated chains, HLA-associated TCR beta chains in a later analysis were more clonally expanded and had lower generation probabilities. Three of the identified cytomegalovirus-associated TCR beta chains were confirmed in vitro to be specific for cytomegalovirus antigens. According to a later analysis, TCR association rates differed among HLA loci, with DRB1 alleles showing the most associated TCRs and HLA-C alleles showing the fewest. Most CMV-associated TCR beta chains appeared to be HLA-restricted in a later analysis, and the HLA associations seemed to be driven largely by CMV exposure. In an earlier analysis of 587 of the donors, most TCR beta V segments appeared in productive rearrangements about 87% or about 30% of the time, broadly matching IMGT annotations. The cohort was sequenced for TCR beta chains only, and without alpha or paired-chain data the features that could be detected were limited. In a later genetic analysis, fewer N-insertions in productive TCRs were reported among donors in an Asian-associated ancestry cluster than the roughly 640-donor mean. A further reported finding was that TCR beta sequences accurately predicted the HLA-A and HLA-B alleles for most subjects in the first cohort. Most TCR sequences were seen in very few donors, while some public TCRs were found in many individuals. The 87-base-pair reads could not distinguish some IMGT-functional V segments, including TRBV6-2 and TRBV6-3, so those segments were excluded. A later analysis associated about 17,000 TCR beta sequences with specific HLA alleles at a false discovery rate of 0.05. Because some donors lacked HLA typing at each locus, the association tests relied only on the typed subset. Several of the top co-occurrence clusters appeared to be linked to parvovirus B19, influenza, CMV and Epstein-Barr virus, according to a later analysis. In the study, around 160 TCR beta chains were listed as associated with cytomegalovirus. Linkage disequilibrium might explain the correlated functional status among segregating V segments, but an unknown experimental factor could not be ruled out. The presence/absence analyses assumed that sequencing depth was roughly uniform across donors, and that assumption may not be true. V-gene and J-gene trimming of TCR beta chains was associated with a missense DCLRE1C variant in a later genetic analysis, and the association was replicated in an independent cohort. The authors suggested that the approach could potentially be extended to other disease states and immunological phenotypes. Assigning TCR associations to individual alleles was difficult when HLA alleles, especially DR and DQ, strongly co-occurred. Because counts were too low, around 17 rarely observed V segments, including chromosome 9 orphons, were left out of the earlier analysis of about 500 of the donors. The only immune exposure information available for the cohort was CMV serostatus. A cluster of highly shared sequence variants was judged likely to represent a technical artifact of the sequencing pipeline.

In total, just over 650 healthy bone marrow donors made up the cohort. All cohort members were sampled while nominally healthy, although unrecorded immune exposures were likely present. The donor was CMV seronegative and belonged to the group of around 350 seronegative cohort members. A peripheral blood sample was provided by each donor, and peripheral blood mononuclear cells were used for TCR beta sequencing. The Qiagen DNeasy Blood Extraction Kit was used to extract genomic DNA from the blood cell samples. Sequences MNHEY (CDR1) and SVGAGI (CDR2) are obtained from the germline V gene. Relative to germline, V is 11 bases shorter and J is 3 bases shorter, with 14 bases between their ends. Taken from cysteine to phenylalanine, the CDR3 has 13 residues. Kept here is only the CDR3 DNA, which spans 39 bases and is read in frame from base 1. The library was built by means of the immunoSEQ multiplex PCR assay. The multiplex PCR relied on a mix of 60 forward primers for TCR Vbeta segments and 13 reverse primers for TCR Jbeta segments. Amplification of the CDR3 region of rearranged TCR beta genes was performed with a multiplex PCR assay on genomic DNA. The Illumina HiSeq System was used to sequence the amplified TCR beta libraries as 87-base-pair reads. The study's processing was this. Across the roughly 700 repertoires, a later analysis counted roughly 77 million unique TCR beta chains, roughly 11 million of which were shared by at least two donors. Raw reads were error-corrected and collapsed into unique sequences with a nearest-neighbor algorithm that merged closely related sequences to remove PCR and sequencing errors. CDR3 sequences were aligned to IMGT reference sequences to assign V, D and J gene segments. For a sequence to be retained, a match of at least six nucleotides to both a V gene segment and a J gene segment was required. Rearrangements were classified as productive when the CDR3 lacked stop codons and remained in frame with V and J, and all other rearrangements were classified as non-productive. Following IMGT convention, CDR3 was defined as the stretch from the second conserved V-encoded cysteine up to the conserved J-encoded phenylalanine. The earlier analysis of fewer than 700 of the donors excluded sequences that lacked an unambiguous match to a single V gene segment. An earlier analysis of about 590 of the donors classified V segments as functional when productive rearrangements were above 56.7% and as segregating when the standard deviation between donors was above 5%. To diagnose cytomegalovirus status from the catalog of TCR beta chain sequences, a statistical classification framework was built. In a later analysis, TCR nucleotide sequences were compared against IMGT/GENE-DB human TR gene sequences so that V and J genes could be assigned. Using the TCRdist pipeline, a later analysis assigned CDR3 sequences along with most-parsimonious VDJ recombination scenarios. In a later analysis, every TCR beta chain was defined by the combination of its CDR3 amino acid sequence and its V-gene family, and reads without a unique V-gene family were dropped. A later analysis removed over 500 highly shared, low-generation-probability nucleotide sequences to deal with suspected cross-contamination and a sequencing artifact. In a later analysis, a clonal expansion index was calculated for each public chain from normalized within-repertoire ranks of inferred template counts. A later analysis computed generation probabilities with a VDJ recombination model fitted to out-of-frame rearrangements, and checked the results against IGoR. Hypergeometric tests were used in a later analysis to score TCR-TCR, TCR-HLA and TCR-CMV co-occurrence, with a repertoire-size bias correction applied to the TCR pairs. A later analysis estimated false discovery rates by permuting HLA or CMV assignments 20 times. In a later analysis, co-occurring TCRs were grouped using DBSCAN, and TCRdist sequence similarity was added for clustering within HLA-allele-positive subsets. For co-occurrence clustering, repertoires with fewer than 30,000 or more than 120,000 public chains were excluded, along with about five repertoires with anomalous nucleotide sharing. This immuneACCESS table, as held by TCRdb, lists in-frame sequences with V and J called but not all clones. Of the missing ones, under half trace to an unresolved V gene in checked studies; the others have no known cause. That table gives V, J and clone size, and the DNA gave D and trimming. The sample data list roughly 71,000 clones, and 62% of these were observed just once. The ten largest clonotypes hold 2.5% to 3.5% of the sample.

Source material: PBMCs. This clonotype was obtained from a man aged 25 to 40 in good health and CMV-seronegative. This chain joins TRBV6-5 to TRBJ2-1; no confident D gene assignment can be made. The CDR3 corresponds to CAASTPYYNEQFF. The nucleotide sequence is TGTGCCGCATCCACACCTTACTACAATGAGCAGTTCTTC.